One sample yielded the 18 T cell receptor beta chains listed below, sequenced in a study of T-cell reconstitution after alpha-beta-depleted transplantation in children. It was with unique molecular identifiers that the TCRbeta library was prepared. Each CDR3 protein gets one entry after TCRdb re-called the PCR reads with MiXCR. The data show about 280,000 distinct CDR3 sequences, around a tenth seen once. The input for sequencing was peripheral blood, taken 180 days after TCRalphabeta/CD19-depleted stem cell transplant. The receptor source for this set is a male patient aged 2-15 years who had a stem cell transplant for chronic granulomatous disease, so the T cells may come from the graft donor.

The sample holds many counts of this clonotype. The chain joins TRBV20-1 to TRBJ2-7; maybe TRBD1 (7 bases). In germline, CDR1 is DFQATT, CDR2 SNEGSKA (reference sequence). The CDR3 length is 13 residues. Trimming shortened V by 2 bases and J by 3 bases, and 11 bases separated the two germline ends. CDR3: CSARRQGGYEQYF. CDR3 DNA: TGCAGTGCTAGACGGCAGGGGGGCTACGAGCAGTACTTC.

This clonotype was seen many times. The junction departs from the called germline gene at one end, perhaps through a read error. This rearrangement joins TRBV6-5 to TRBJ2-4; TRBD2 aligns across 9 bases. CDR1 is MNHEY and CDR2 is SVGAGI in the germline V gene. This CDR3 is 14 amino acids long. CDR3 amino acids: CASSYSNSGGPFTF. As DNA, the CDR3 is TGTGCCAGCAGTTACTCGAATAGCGGGGGACCCTTTACCTTC.

J is TRBJ2-2 and V is TRBV9; TRBD2 matches at 8 bases. CDR3 length equals 16 residues. V shed 5 bases and J 2 bases; nucleotides not matched to a gene: 8. The V gene's germline CDR1 is SGDLS and CDR2 YYNGEE. CDR3 coding DNA: TGTGCCAGCAGTCTCTCGGCGGGAGGAAACACCGGGGAGCTGTTTTTT. Amino acid sequence: CASSLSAGGNTGELFF.

This rearrangement joins TRBV28 to TRBJ2-5; 10 positions match TRBD2. J lost 0 bases, V lost 3 bases, and 16 bases had no gene match. The CDR3 consists of 20 residues. CDR1 MDHEN and CDR2 SYDVKM come from the germline V gene. As DNA, the CDR3 is TGTGCCAGCAGTTTTCGAAGAAATGGGGGGACTAGCGAGAACCAAGAGACCCAGTACTTC. Its protein is CASSFRRNGGTSENQETQYF. Full variable domain (missing parts from reference TRBV28 and TRBJ2-5): DVKVTQSSRYLVKRTGEKVFLECVQDMDHENMFWYRQDPGLGLRLIYFSYDVKMKEKGDIPEGYSVSREKKERFSLILESASTNQTSMYLCASSFRRNGGTSENQETQYFGPGTRLLVL.

In this sample, this clonotype turned up many times. This chain links TRBV15 with TRBJ1-6; D possibly corresponds to TRBD1 (6 bases). The CDR3 totals 15 residues. The V end lost 0 bases, the J end lost 10 bases, and 13 bases lay between the germline ends. Germline V gene sequence: CDR1 LNHNV, CDR2 YYDKDF (reference sequence). CDR3 DNA: TGTGCCACCAGCAGAGAAGGCAGGGGTCGGTCACCCCTCCACTTT. Its protein is CATSREGRGRSPLHF.

This clonotype was recorded many times. This sequence joins TRBV28 and TRBJ2-3; D is unresolved. The CDR3 runs 17 residues. Per the germline V gene, CDR1 is MDHEN and CDR2 is SYDVKM. V was cut by 6 bases and J by 0 bases, with 19 bases left in between. The CDR3 region is CASSPMLGILSTDTQYF. The CDR3 bases are TGTGCCAGCAGCCCTATGTTGGGTATCCTAAGCACAGATACGCAGTATTTT.

This clonotype appeared many times. The J gene is TRBJ2-7, the V gene TRBV27, with D tentatively TRBD1 or TRBD2 (5 bases each). The ends were cut back, 4 bases at V and 5 bases at J, with 12 bases in the middle. The V gene's germline CDR1 is MNHEY and CDR2 SMNVEV (reference sequence). This CDR3 comprises 13 residues. DNA of the CDR3: TGTGCCAGCAGTTACTCCGGGGCCAACGAGCAGTACTTC. Protein sequence: CASSYSGANEQYF.

This clonotype showed up many times. The chain joins TRBV11-1 to TRBJ2-1; 10 bases are shared with TRBD2. The V and J ends lost 2 bases and 1 base, in that order; junction bases with no gene match: 11. Germline CDR1 and CDR2: SGHAT and FQDESV (reference sequence). The CDR3 runs 19 residues. The CDR3, as DNA: TGTGCCAGCAGCTTACCACTTAGCCCTAGCGGGAGTTCCTACAATGAGCAGTTCTTC. Translated, it gives CASSLPLSPSGSSYNEQFF.

This clonotype was seen many times. The chain is built from TRBV5-1 and TRBJ2-7; no clear D gene. V lost 1 base, J lost 7 bases, and 15 bases lay in between. This CDR3 contains 14 residues. Germline CDR1 reads SGHRS; CDR2 reads YFSETQ. CDR3 nucleotide sequence: TGCGCCAGCAGCTTGTTTTGGGATGGACCAGAGCAGTACTTC. This gives the protein CASSLFWDGPEQYF.

This clonotype occurred many times. V usage is TRBV7-2 and J usage is TRBJ2-3; 10 bases match TRBD1. The CDR3 consists of 16 residues. After removal of 6 bases from V and 4 bases from J, the junction contained 10 bases not matched to a gene. Germline V gene sequence: CDR1 SGHTA, CDR2 FQGNSA. CDR3 in DNA: TGTGCCAGCAGTTCGGTGGGACAGGGGTTTCCAGATACGCAGTATTTT. Protein product: CASSSVGQGFPDTQYF.

This clonotype appeared many times. The gene calls are TRBV13 and TRBJ2-3; D call uncertain. V was clipped by 0 bases and J by 8 bases, with 12 bases between them. The CDR3 has 14 amino acids. From germline, CDR1 is PRHDT and CDR2 FYEKMQ (reference sequence). In DNA form, the CDR3 reads TGTGCCAGCAGCTTAGGCCCAGTCTCCAGTACGCAGTATTTT. Its translation: CASSLGPVSSTQYF.

The sample holds many counts of this clonotype. For the CDR3, the DNA is TGCGCCAGCAGCTTGGGGTTAGCGGGAAACGCAGATACGCAGTATTTT. Translation gives CASSLGLAGNADTQYF. V gene TRBV5-1 combines with J gene TRBJ2-3; 8 bases agree with TRBD2. V trimming: 0 bases; J trimming: 4 bases; junction bases outside the gene matches: 7. This CDR3 is built from 16 residues. From germline, CDR1 is SGHRS and CDR2 YFSETQ.

In this sample, this clonotype turned up many times. The chain combines TRBV27 with TRBJ2-1; the D gene could be TRBD1 or TRBD2 (5 bases each). CDR1 MNHEY and CDR2 SMNVEV come from the germline V gene (reference sequence). The CDR3 runs to 16 residues. Trimming left V 2 bases short and J 6 bases short, with 17 bases between. This CDR3 is CASSLGTALGGNEQFF. The CDR3 DNA reads TGTGCCAGCAGTTTAGGTACTGCCCTTGGGGGCAATGAGCAGTTCTTC.

A word on this clonotype: A much more abundant neighbour one base away suggests this may be a read error. The chain uses TRBV23-1 and TRBJ2-7; D is unclear. TRBV23-1 is an open reading frame whose function is uncertain. V was shortened by 0 bases and J by 3 bases, with 12 bases between the two germline ends. The CDR3 is made up of 15 amino acids. The CDR3, as DNA: TGCGCCAGCAGTCAATCGGCACACAGCAGCTACGAGCAGTACTTC. As protein: CASSQSAHSSYEQYF.

This clonotype was counted many times. This chain links TRBV7-8 with TRBJ2-7, with TRBD2 matching over 15 bases. Germline CDR1 SGHVS, CDR2 FQNEAQ. This CDR3 region has 17 residues. With V trimmed by 5 bases and J by 1 base, 6 bases remained unmatched. As DNA, the CDR3 is TGTGCCAGCAGCAGGACTAGCGGGAGGGCCTCGTCCTACGAGCAGTACTTC. The encoded protein is CASSRTSGRASSYEQYF.

This clonotype was seen at least ten times. The gene calls are TRBV20-1 and TRBJ2-2, with 8 bases aligning to TRBD1. The V gene's germline CDR1 is DFQATT and CDR2 SNEGSKA (reference sequence). The CDR3 totals 13 residues. V was clipped by 5 bases and J by 7 bases; unmatched bases: 6. The CDR3 coding sequence is TGCAGTGCTTGGACAGGGAAGGTCGGGGAGCTGTTTTTT. Translation: CSAWTGKVGELFF.

This clonotype appeared many times. This sequence joins TRBV29-1 and TRBJ2-3, with D maybe TRBD1 (6 bases). V lost 5 bases and J 6 bases, leaving 12 bases between the germline ends. The CDR3 has 12 amino acids. CDR1 and CDR2 from the germline V gene are SQVTM and ANQGSEA. For the CDR3, the DNA is TGCAGCGTTTTACAGGGTATGGATACGCAGTATTTT. Translation: CSVLQGMDTQYF.

The table lists this clonotype with many counts. The chain links TRBV27 to TRBJ2-2; D unclear. The CDR3 has 13 amino acids. The V gene's germline CDR1 is MNHEY and CDR2 SMNVEV (reference sequence). The V and J ends lost 0 bases and 4 bases respectively, with 3 bases between them. This CDR3 is CASSLSSTGELFF. CDR3 in DNA: TGTGCCAGCAGTTTATCGTCCACCGGGGAGCTGTTTTTT.